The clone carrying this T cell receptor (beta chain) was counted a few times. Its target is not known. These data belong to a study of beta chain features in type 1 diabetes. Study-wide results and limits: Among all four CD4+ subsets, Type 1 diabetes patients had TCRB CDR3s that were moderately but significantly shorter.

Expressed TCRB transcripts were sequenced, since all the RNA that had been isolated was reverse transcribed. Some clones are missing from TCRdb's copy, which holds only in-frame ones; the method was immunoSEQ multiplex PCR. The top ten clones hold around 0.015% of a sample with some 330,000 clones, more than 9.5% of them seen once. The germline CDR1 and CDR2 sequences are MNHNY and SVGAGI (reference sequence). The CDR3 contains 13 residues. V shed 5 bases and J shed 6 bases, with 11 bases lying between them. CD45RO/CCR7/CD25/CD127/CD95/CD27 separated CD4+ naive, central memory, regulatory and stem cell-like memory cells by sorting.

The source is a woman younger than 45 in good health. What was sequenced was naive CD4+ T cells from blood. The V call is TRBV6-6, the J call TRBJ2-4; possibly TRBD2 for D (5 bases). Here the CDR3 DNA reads TGTGCCAGCAGTAGCGGACGAGGAAACATTCAGTACTTC. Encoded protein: CASSSGRGNIQYF.